This TCR beta chain was sequenced during a study of cytomegalovirus exposure and HLA in healthy donors. Study-wide results and limits: The study listed under 200 cytomegalovirus-associated TCR beta chains.

Assay used: immunoSEQ multiplex PCR; TCRdb lists only in-frame clones, some missing. The sample yields roughly 250,000 clones, roughly 86% seen once. V shed 3 bases and J 1 base; nucleotides not matched to a gene: 5. CDR3 length equals 15 residues. Per germline, CDR1 LNHDA and CDR2 SQIVND (reference sequence). This clone was observed a single time. Antigen specificity is unknown. The sequenced material came from PBMCs. The chain carries TRBV19 and TRBJ1-2; 7 positions agree with TRBD1. This TCR was recovered from a woman younger than 45 in good health and CMV-seropositive. The DNA of the CDR3 is TGTGCCAGTAGTATGGGGACAGCGTATAACTATGGCTACACCTTC. Residues: CASSMGTAYNYGYTF.